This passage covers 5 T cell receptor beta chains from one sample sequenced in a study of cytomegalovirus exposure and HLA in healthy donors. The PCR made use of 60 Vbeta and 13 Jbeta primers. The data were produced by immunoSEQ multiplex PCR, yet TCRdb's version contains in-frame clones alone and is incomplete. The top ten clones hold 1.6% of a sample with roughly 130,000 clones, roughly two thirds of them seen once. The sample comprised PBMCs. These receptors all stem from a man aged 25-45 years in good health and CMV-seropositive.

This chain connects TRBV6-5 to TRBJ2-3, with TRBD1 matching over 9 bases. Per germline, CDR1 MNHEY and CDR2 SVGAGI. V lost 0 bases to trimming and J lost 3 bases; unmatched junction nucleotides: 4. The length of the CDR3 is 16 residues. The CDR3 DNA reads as TGTGCCAGCAGTTACTCCGGGACAGGGAAAACAGATACGCAGTATTTT. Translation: CASSYSGTGKTDTQYF.

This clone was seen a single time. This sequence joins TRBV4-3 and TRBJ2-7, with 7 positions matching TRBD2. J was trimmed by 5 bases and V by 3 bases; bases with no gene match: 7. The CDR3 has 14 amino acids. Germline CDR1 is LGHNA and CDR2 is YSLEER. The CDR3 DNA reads TGCGCCAGCAGCCAGCGGGGACTACCCCACGAGCAGTACTTC. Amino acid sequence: CASSQRGLPHEQYF.

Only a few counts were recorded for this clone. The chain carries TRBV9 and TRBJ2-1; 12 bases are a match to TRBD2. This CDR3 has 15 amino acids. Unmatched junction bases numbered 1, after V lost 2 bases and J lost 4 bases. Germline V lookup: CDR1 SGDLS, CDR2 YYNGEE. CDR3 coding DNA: TGTGCCAGCAGCGTGCTAGCGGGAGGGTACAATGAGCAGTTCTTC. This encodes CASSVLAGGYNEQFF.

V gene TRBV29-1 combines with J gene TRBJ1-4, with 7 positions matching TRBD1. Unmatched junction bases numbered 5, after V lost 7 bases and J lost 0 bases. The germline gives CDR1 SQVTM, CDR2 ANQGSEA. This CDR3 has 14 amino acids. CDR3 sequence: CSARDSSTNEKLFF. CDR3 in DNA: TGCAGCGCTCGGGACAGTTCAACTAATGAAAAACTGTTTTTT.

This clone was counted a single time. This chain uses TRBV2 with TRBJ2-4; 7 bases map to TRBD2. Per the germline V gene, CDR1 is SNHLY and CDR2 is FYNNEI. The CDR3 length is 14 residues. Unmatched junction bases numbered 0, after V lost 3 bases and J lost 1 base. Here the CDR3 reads CASSEGGAKNIQYF. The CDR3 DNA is TGTGCCAGCAGTGAGGGGGGGGCCAAAAACATTCAGTACTTC.